This TCR beta chain emerged from a study of shared clonotypes between healthy human individuals. Adults of Caucasian background living in Nashville, Tennessee made up all donors. Study results and limitations: Among donors, the sharing of clonotypes was expected to be influenced by sequencing depth.

A word on this clone: Its specificity is not known.

Authors' data handling: Quality scores were absent from the junction-only immunoSEQ sequences, so filtering differed. Clones were read by immunoSEQ multiplex PCR, and TCRdb kept only the in-frame ones, dropping some. That table is the source of V, J and clone size, and D and trimming were worked out from the DNA. Counted here are 550,000 to 600,000 clones, roughly four fifths occurring once; the ten biggest clones make up around 11%. This CDR3 has 13 residues. CDR1 and CDR2 (germline): SNHLY, FYNNEI. Trimming pared 3 bases from V and 6 bases from J, leaving 12 bases between. This clonotype was obtained from a woman aged 40 to 50 in good health. Some clones in this sample may be carry-over from other donors' samples. The V gene is TRBV2, the J gene TRBJ2-7, with a possible D match to TRBD1 (6 bases). The sequenced sample consisted of PBMCs. CDR3 residues: CASSDRGRGEQYF. The CDR3 nucleotides read TGTGCCAGCAGTGATAGGGGCAGGGGCGAGCAGTACTTC.